The rows below give T cell receptor beta chains drawn from one sample of a study of blood T cell repertoires in COVID-19. Profiled with immunoSEQ multiplex PCR; TCRdb holds only in-frame clones, not every one. The data contain roughly 280,000 clones, around 89% of them singletons. The sequencing sample was made of PBMCs or T cells enriched from blood (not recorded which). The source is a woman between 45 and 65 years old who had recovered from COVID-19. CDR3s include the opening cysteine and the closing phenylalanine or tryptophan. The D gene is left open where the match is weak. Clone size is given for some rows only: seen once, a few or many times, or a class if the clone is expanded.

clone_size,v_call,j_call,d_call,cdr3_aa,cdr3_nt
-,TRBV9,TRBJ2-7,TRBD2,CASSVEPGLAGIYEQYF,TGTGCCAGCAGCGTAGAACCAGGACTAGCGGGGATCTACGAGCAGTACTTC
once,TRBV18,TRBJ1-1,TRBD1,CASSPQGAGTEAFF,TGTGCCAGCTCACCCCAGGGGGCGGGTACTGAAGCTTTCTTT
-,TRBV5-6,TRBJ2-7,TRBD1,CASSFRDRGRYEQYF,TGTGCCAGCAGCTTCCGGGACAGGGGTCGCTACGAGCAGTACTTC
-,TRBV29-1,TRBJ2-2,TRBD1,CSVRQGGSTGELFF,TGCAGCGTTCGACAGGGTGGTAGTACCGGGGAGCTGTTTTTT
once,TRBV4-2,TRBJ2-3,TRBD2,CASSHPWGTSSTDTQYF,TGTGCCAGCAGCCATCCATGGGGGACTAGTAGCACAGATACGCAGTATTTT
-,TRBV7-9,TRBJ1-2,-,CASSLGTENYGYTF,TGTGCCAGCAGCTTAGGGACAGAAAACTATGGCTACACCTTC
-,TRBV2,TRBJ1-2,-,CASSEIDYGYTF,TGTGCCAGCAGTGAAATAGACTATGGCTACACCTTC
-,TRBV7-9,TRBJ2-7,-,CASSLATQGTYEQYF,TGTGCCAGCAGCTTAGCGACCCAGGGGACCTACGAGCAGTACTTC
-,TRBV29-1,TRBJ2-1,-,CSPILESEQFF,TGCAGCCCAATCCTAGAGTCTGAGCAGTTCTTC
-,TRBV18,TRBJ2-1,-,CASSPPQGRENEQFF,TGTGCCAGCTCACCACCCCAGGGGAGAGAGAATGAGCAGTTCTTC
few,TRBV5-5,TRBJ1-1,TRBD1,CASSLGQGPNTEAFF,TGTGCCAGCAGCTTGGGACAGGGGCCGAACACTGAAGCTTTCTTT
-,TRBV6-2/TRBV6-3,TRBJ1-1,-,CASSYSGKPEAFF,TGTGCCAGCAGTTATTCGGGGAAGCCTGAAGCTTTCTTT
-,TRBV7-9,TRBJ2-3,TRBD1,CASSPGQGSDTQYF,TGTGCCAGCAGCCCAGGACAGGGTTCAGATACGCAGTATTTT
-,TRBV7-2,TRBJ1-4,-,CASSLVRFREKLFF,TGTGCCAGCAGCTTAGTGCGGTTTAGGGAAAAACTGTTTTTT
-,TRBV19,TRBJ2-3,TRBD2,CASSTRLAGGYRDTQYF,TGTGCCAGTAGTACCAGACTAGCGGGAGGATATCGAGATACGCAGTATTTT